This TCR beta chain was sequenced for a study of blood T cell repertoires in COVID-19. Study-level information: Researchers got acute and convalescent COVID-19 samples from the United States, Italy and Spain. The cDNA or gDNA used as material had been derived from T cells, B-cell-depleted T cells, or PBMCs.

Original methodology: Counts of nucleated cells, estimated from reference gene primer amplification, were obtained. The protocol was immunoSEQ multiplex PCR, while the TCRdb copy is restricted to in-frame clones and leaves out a portion. D and trimming were read from the DNA, whereas the V and J calls and clone size are those reported in that table. Among around 120,000 clones listed, 90% were seen once. The V segment lost 1 base and the J segment 7 bases; nucleotides outside the gene matches: 5. Germline CDR1 and CDR2: SGHTA and FQGTGA. The CDR3 covers 15 residues. The clonotype originates from a woman aged 60-75 years with COVID-19, enrolled during active disease. This rearrangement joins TRBV7-3 to TRBJ2-1, with 9 nucleotides matching TRBD2. Material for sequencing was peripheral blood. The CDR3 spells CASSLMVAGVNEQFF. CDR3 coding DNA: TGTGCCAGCAGCTTAATGGTAGCGGGGGTTAATGAGCAGTTCTTC.